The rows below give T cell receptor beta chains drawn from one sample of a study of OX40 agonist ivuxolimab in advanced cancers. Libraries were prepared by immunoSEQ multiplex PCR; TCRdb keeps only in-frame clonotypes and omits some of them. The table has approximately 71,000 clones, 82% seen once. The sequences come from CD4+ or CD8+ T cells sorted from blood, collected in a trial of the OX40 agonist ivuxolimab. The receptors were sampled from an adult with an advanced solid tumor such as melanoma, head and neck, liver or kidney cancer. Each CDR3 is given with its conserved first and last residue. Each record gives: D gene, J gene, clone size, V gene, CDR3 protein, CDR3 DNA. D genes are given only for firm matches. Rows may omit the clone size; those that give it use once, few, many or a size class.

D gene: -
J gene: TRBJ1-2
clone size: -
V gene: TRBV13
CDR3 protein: CASSSGGPMGYGYTF
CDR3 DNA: TGTGCCAGCAGCTCGGGGGGCCCTATGGGCTATGGCTACACCTTC

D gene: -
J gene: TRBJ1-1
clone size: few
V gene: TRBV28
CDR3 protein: CASSSRAMNTEAFF
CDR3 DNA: TGTGCCAGCAGTTCCCGGGCCATGAACACTGAAGCTTTCTTT

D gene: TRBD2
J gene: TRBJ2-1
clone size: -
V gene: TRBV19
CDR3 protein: CASSLVFGGYNEQFF
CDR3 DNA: TGTGCCAGCAGCTTGGTCTTCGGGGGGTACAATGAGCAGTTCTTC

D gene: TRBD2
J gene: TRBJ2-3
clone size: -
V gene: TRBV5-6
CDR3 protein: CASSGLTSGRSSDTQYF
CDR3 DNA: TGTGCCAGCAGCGGGCTGACTAGCGGGAGAAGTTCAGATACGCAGTATTTT

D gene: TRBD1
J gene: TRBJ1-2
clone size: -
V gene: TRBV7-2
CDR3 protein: CASSLGLGTATIRYGYTF
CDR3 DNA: TGTGCCAGCAGCTTAGGGTTAGGGACAGCTACTATTCGTTATGGCTACACCTTC

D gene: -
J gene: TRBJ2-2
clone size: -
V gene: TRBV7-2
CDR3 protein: CASSTQTSGTGELFF
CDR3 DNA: TGTGCCAGCAGCACCCAGACTAGTGGGACCGGGGAGCTGTTTTTT

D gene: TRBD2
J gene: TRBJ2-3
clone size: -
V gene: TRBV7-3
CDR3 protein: CASSRNSGGDIDTQYF
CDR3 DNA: TGTGCCAGCAGCCGTAATAGCGGGGGGGACATAGATACGCAGTATTTT

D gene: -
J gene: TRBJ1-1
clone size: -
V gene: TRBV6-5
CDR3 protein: CASSYQGYTEAFF
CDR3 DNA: TGTGCCAGCAGTTATCAGGGGTACACTGAAGCTTTCTTT

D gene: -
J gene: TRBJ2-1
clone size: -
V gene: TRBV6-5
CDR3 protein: CASQAPGPYNEQFF
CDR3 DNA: TGTGCCAGCCAGGCCCCGGGGCCCTACAATGAGCAGTTCTTC

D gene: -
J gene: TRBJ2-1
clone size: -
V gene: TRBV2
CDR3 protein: CASSGIGTKGNEQFF
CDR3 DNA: TGTGCCAGCAGTGGTATAGGGACCAAAGGCAATGAGCAGTTCTTC

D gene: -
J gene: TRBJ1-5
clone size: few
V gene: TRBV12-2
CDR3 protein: CASIPTGNQPQHF
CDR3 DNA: TGTGCAAGTATCCCGACAGGCAATCAGCCCCAGCATTTT

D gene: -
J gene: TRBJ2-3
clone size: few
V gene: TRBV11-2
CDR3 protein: CASSHIWDTSTDTQYF
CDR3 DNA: TGTGCCAGCAGCCACATTTGGGATACTAGCACAGATACGCAGTATTTT

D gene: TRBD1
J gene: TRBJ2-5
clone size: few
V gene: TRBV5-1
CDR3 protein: CASSSLTGDQETQYF
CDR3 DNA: TGCGCCAGCAGCTCGTTGACAGGGGACCAAGAGACCCAGTACTTC

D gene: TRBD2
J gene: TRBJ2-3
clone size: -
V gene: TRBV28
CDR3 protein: CASSPGLAGATDTQYF
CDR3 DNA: TGTGCCAGCAGTCCGGGACTAGCGGGAGCGACAGATACGCAGTATTTT

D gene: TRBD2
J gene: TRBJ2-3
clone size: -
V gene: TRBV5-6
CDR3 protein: CASSLRAGGTDTQYF
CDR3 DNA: TGTGCCAGCAGCTTGAGGGCGGGGGGCACAGATACGCAGTATTTT

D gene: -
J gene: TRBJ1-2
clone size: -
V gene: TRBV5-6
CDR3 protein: CASSLEGPGGVYRYTF
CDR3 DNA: TGTGCCAGCAGCTTGGAGGGGCCCGGAGGGGTATATCGCTACACCTTC